This T cell receptor (beta chain) was recovered during a study of CD4 T cells in relation to SARS-CoV-2 and coronaviruses. Study details: Median patient age was around 42 years, spanning 21 to 72 years. Of the patients, under 10 were male, a few female, two Hispanic. The HLA restriction of the shared crossreactive spike epitopes was mapped.

This CDR3 is built from 12 residues. The V end was cut by 8 bases, the J end by 8 bases, with 15 bases between. CDR1 and CDR2 from the germline V gene are MNHEY and SVGAGI. Profiled with immunoSEQ multiplex PCR; TCRdb holds only in-frame clones, not every one. The table includes tens of thousands of clones, under 95% detected once. The clonotype comes from an adult with COVID-19. Material for sequencing was naive CD4+ T cells from PBMCs. Subset indicated: naive CD4+ T cells isolated by negative enrichment. The chain carries TRBV6-5 and TRBJ1-2, with D possibly TRBD1 on 5 matching bases. The CDR3 loop reads CASSSLGDGYTF. The CDR3, as DNA: TGTGCCAGCTCCTCGCTGGGGGACGGCTACACCTTC.